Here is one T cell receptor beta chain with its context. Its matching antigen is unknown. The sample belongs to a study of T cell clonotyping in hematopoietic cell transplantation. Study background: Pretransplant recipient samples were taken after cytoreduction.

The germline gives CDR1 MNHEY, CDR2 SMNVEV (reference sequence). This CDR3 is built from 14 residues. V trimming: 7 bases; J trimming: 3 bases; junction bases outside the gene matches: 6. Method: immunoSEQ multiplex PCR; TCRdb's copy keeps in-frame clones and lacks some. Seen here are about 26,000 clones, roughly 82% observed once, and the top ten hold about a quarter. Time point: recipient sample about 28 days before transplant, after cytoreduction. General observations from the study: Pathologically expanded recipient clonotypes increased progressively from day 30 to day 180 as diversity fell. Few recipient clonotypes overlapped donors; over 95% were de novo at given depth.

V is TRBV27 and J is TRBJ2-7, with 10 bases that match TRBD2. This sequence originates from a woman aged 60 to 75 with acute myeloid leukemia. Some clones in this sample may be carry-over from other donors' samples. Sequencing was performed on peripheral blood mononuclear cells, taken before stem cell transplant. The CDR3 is CASTSGRAIYEQYF. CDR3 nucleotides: TGTGCCAGCACGAGCGGGAGGGCCATCTACGAGCAGTACTTC.